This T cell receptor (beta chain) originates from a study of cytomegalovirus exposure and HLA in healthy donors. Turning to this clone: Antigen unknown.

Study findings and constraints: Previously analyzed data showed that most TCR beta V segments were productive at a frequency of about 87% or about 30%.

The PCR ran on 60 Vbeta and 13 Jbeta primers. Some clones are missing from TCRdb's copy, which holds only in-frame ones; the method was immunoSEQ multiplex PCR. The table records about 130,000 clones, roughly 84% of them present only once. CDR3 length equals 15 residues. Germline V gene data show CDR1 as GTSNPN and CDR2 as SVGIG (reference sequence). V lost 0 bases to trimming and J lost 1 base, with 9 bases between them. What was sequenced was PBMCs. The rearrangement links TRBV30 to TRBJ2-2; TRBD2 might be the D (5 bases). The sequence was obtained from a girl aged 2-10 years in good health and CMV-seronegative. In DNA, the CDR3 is TGTGCCTGGAGTGTGTCAGCGGAGAACACCGGGGAGCTGTTTTTT. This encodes CAWSVSAENTGELFF.